This T cell receptor beta chain is drawn from a study of response to subunit inactivated influenza vaccine. Study-level results: After each seasonal influenza vaccination, few new T cells are recruited, the authors suggested.

Using its own MiXCR run on the RT-PCR reads, TCRdb lists one record per CDR3 protein. The data show 500,000 to 600,000 distinct CDR3 sequences, with about 14% seen just once and 11% held by the top ten. This CDR3 region has 13 residues. CDR1 is DFQATT and CDR2 is SNEGSKA in the germline V gene (reference sequence). The V and J ends lost 7 bases and 6 bases respectively, with 17 bases between them. On this clonotype itself: Antigen unknown.

Sequences were derived from PBMCs from blood, sampled 11 to 12 days after vaccination. The receptor was derived from a man in his forties or fifties who received an inactivated influenza vaccine. This chain joins TRBV20-1 and TRBJ2-3; maybe TRBD2 (6 bases). CDR3 sequence: CSVQNSLADTQYF. The CDR3 bases are TGCAGTGTACAAAATTCTCTAGCGGATACGCAGTATTTT.